Each of the 9 T cell receptor beta chains below was sequenced from the same sample in a study of CD8 T cells in ankylosing spondylitis. A single record per CDR3 protein comes from TCRdb applying MiXCR to the 5' RACE reads. Of roughly 91,000 distinct CDR3 sequences listed, roughly 8.3% were seen once; the top ten hold 8.5% to 10%. Sequenced sample: blood, either unsorted or a sorted T cell fraction (not recorded which). The receptors stem from a male donor with ankylosing spondylitis or in good health (not recorded which).

The sample holds many counts of this clonotype. The J gene is TRBJ2-7, the V gene TRBV3-1; D uncertain. The V end was cut by 1 base, the J end by 1 base, with 14 bases between. The CDR3 is made up of 16 amino acids. Germline CDR1 LGHDT, CDR2 YNNKEL (reference sequence). The DNA for the CDR3 is TGTGCCAGCAGCCAAGGGGTCAGTCGGAAATCCTACGAGCAGTACTTC. The encoded protein is CASSQGVSRKSYEQYF.

The chain couples TRBV24-1 to TRBJ2-1, with 7 bases matching TRBD2. The germline gives CDR1 KGHDR, CDR2 SFDVKD. J was trimmed by 3 bases and V by 5 bases; bases with no gene match: 9. The CDR3 consists of 16 residues. DNA for the CDR3: TGTGCCACCAGTGCCAAAAGGACTAGTAGCTACAATGAGCAGTTCTTC. It codes for CATSAKRTSSYNEQFF.

CDR3 bases: TGTGCCAGCACGCTAGCGGGGGGCCAACAAGAGACCCAGTACTTC. This translates into CASTLAGGQQETQYF. The V call is TRBV7-2, the J call TRBJ2-5; 11 nucleotides align to TRBD2. Losses at the gene ends were 7 bases for V and 2 bases for J; bases not matched to a gene: 6. The CDR3 runs 15 residues. Germline CDR1 reads SGHTA; CDR2 reads FQGNSA.

This clonotype was picked up a small number of times. This chain joins TRBV7-6 and TRBJ2-1, with TRBD2 as a possible D gene (7 bases). Germline V gene lookup returns CDR1 SGHVS and CDR2 FNYEAQ. Trimming removed 2 bases from V and 8 bases from J, with 22 bases in between. The CDR3 runs to 17 residues. CDR3: CASSLRGGHYRIHEQFF. The CDR3 coding sequence is TGTGCCAGCAGCTTAAGGGGGGGACACTACCGTATCCATGAGCAGTTCTTC.

This clonotype was seen many times. The chain uses TRBV12-3 or TRBV12-4 and TRBJ2-7; TRBD1 might be the D (7 bases). The CDR3 has 15 residues. Trimming left V 1 base short and J 2 bases short, with 12 bases between. The CDR3 protein is CASSLVRGVTYEQYF. The CDR3 DNA is TGTGCCAGCAGTTTAGTCAGGGGGGTAACCTACGAGCAGTACTTC.

The table lists this clonotype with many counts. The V and J genes are TRBV30 and TRBJ2-1; possible D gene TRBD1, 6 bases. The CDR3 is 13 residues long. Germline CDR1 GTSNPN, CDR2 SVGIG (reference sequence). Trimming removed 6 bases at V and 9 bases at J, with 18 bases between. The CDR3 is CACRITGSGEQFF. In DNA form, the CDR3 reads TGTGCCTGTCGCATAACAGGGTCGGGTGAGCAGTTCTTC.

At least ten counts were recorded for this clonotype. The rearrangement links TRBV2 to TRBJ2-6; TRBD1 might be the D (5 bases). V lost 6 bases, J lost 4 bases, and 10 bases lay in between. Germline V CDR1 and CDR2: SNHLY, FYNNEI. The CDR3 consists of 14 residues. The CDR3 loop is CASRGLRGANVLTF. The CDR3 DNA follows: TGTGCCAGCAGGGGGCTTCGGGGGGCCAACGTCCTGACTTTC.

This clonotype was recorded many times. The chain is built from TRBV7-2 and TRBJ2-3, with TRBD1 matching over 9 bases. V dropped 8 bases and J dropped 2; count of bases not matched to a gene: 8. CDR3 size: 15 residues. Germline-derived CDR1 and CDR2 are SGHTA and FQGNSA. DNA for the CDR3: TGTGCCAGCGGACCTCGGGACAGGGTCACAGATACGCAGTATTTT. Protein sequence: CASGPRDRVTDTQYF.

The table lists this clonotype with many counts. The chain links TRBV27 to TRBJ1-2, with D unclear. The V gene's germline CDR1 is MNHEY and CDR2 SMNVEV (reference sequence). Trimming took off 6 bases at V and 8 bases at J, with 16 bases between the two ends. CDR3 length: 13 residues. The CDR3 loop reads CASRRGDFGGYTF. CDR3 bases: TGTGCCAGCAGACGCGGGGATTTTGGGGGCTACACCTTC.